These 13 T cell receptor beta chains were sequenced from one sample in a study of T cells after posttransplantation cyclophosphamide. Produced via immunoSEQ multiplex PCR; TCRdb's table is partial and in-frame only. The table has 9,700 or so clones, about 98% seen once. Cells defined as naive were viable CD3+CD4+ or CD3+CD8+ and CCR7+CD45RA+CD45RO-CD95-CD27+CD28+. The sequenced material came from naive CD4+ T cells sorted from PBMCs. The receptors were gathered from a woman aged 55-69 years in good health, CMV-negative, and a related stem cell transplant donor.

Here the CDR3 reads CASSIDRNYGYTF. CDR3 nucleotide sequence: TGTGCCAGCAGTATAGACAGGAACTATGGCTACACCTTC. This sequence joins TRBV6-5 and TRBJ1-2, with D perhaps TRBD1 (6 bases). Trimming cost V 5 bases and J 2 bases, with 9 bases left between them. Germline-derived CDR1 and CDR2 are MNHEY and SVGAGI. The CDR3 length is 13 residues.

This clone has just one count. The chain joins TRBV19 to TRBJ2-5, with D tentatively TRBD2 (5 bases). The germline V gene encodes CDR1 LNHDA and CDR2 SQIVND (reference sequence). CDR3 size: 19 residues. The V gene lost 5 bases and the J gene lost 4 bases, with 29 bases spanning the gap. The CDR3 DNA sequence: TGTGCCAGTAGTTTCCTGATCGGCCAACGGGGAATCCCGGGAGAGACCCAGTACTTC. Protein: CASSFLIGQRGIPGETQYF.

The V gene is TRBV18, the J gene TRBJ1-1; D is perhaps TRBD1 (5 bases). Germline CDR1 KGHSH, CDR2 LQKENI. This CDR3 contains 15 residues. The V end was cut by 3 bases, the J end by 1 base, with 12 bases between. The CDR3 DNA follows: TGTGCCAGCTCACCGGGGGGACTTGGGAACACTGAAGCTTTCTTT. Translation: CASSPGGLGNTEAFF.

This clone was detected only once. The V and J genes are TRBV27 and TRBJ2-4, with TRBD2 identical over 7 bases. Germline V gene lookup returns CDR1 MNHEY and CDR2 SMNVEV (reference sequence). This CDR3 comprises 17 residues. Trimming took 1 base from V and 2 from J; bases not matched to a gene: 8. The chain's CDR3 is CASSLWSREGTKNIQYF. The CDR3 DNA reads TGTGCCAGCAGTTTATGGTCGAGGGAGGGGACCAAAAACATTCAGTACTTC.

The CDR3 reads CASSQDSRGRAPYEQYV. The DNA for the CDR3 is TGCGCCAGCAGCCAAGATAGCCGTGGGCGGGCGCCCTACGAGCAGTACGTC. This rearrangement joins TRBV4-1 to TRBJ2-7; possibly TRBD2 for D (5 bases). The ends were cut back, 0 bases at V and 2 bases at J, with 17 bases in the middle. CDR1 and CDR2 (germline): MGHRA, YSYEKL. The length of the CDR3 is 17 residues.

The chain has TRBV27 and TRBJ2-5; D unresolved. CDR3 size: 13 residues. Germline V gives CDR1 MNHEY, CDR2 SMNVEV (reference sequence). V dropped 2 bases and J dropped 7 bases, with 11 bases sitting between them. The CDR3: CASSLAPRGTQYF. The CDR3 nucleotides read TGTGCCAGCAGTTTAGCCCCTCGCGGGACCCAGTACTTC.

This CDR3 reads CASRRVSAGNTIYF. In DNA form, the CDR3 reads TGTGCCAGCCGTAGAGTATCCGCTGGAAACACCATATATTTT. The chain recombines TRBV6-4 with TRBJ1-3; D is uncertain. The germline gives CDR1 MRHNA, CDR2 SNTAGT. CDR3 length equals 14 residues. The V end was cut by 8 bases, the J end by 2 bases, with 13 bases between.

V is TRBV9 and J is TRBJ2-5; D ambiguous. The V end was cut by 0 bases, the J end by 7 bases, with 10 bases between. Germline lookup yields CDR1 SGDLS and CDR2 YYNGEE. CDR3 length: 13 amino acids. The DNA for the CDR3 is TGTGCCAGCAGCGTAGAAATTAGCTCGACCCAGTACTTC. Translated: CASSVEISSTQYF.

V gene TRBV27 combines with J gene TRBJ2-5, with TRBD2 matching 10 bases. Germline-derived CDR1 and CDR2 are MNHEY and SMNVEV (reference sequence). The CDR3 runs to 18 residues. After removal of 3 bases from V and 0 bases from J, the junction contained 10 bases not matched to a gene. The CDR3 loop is CASSFRLAGSWYQETQYF. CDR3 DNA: TGTGCCAGCAGTTTTCGACTAGCGGGCTCTTGGTACCAAGAGACCCAGTACTTC.

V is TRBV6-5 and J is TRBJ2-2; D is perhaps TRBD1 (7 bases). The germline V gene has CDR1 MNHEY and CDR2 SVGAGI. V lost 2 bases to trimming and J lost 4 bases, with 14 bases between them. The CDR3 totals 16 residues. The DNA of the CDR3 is TGTGCCAGCAGTTACGGAGGGGGCAGCTTCACCGGGGAGCTGTTTTTT. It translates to CASSYGGGSFTGELFF.

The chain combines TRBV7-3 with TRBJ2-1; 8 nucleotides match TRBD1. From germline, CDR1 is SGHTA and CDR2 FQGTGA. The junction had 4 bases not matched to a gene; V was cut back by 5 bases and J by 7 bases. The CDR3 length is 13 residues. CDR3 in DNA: TGTGCCAGCAGCGCCCGGACAGGGAATGAGCAGTTCTTC. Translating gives CASSARTGNEQFF.

CDR3 nucleotide sequence: TGTGCCAGTAACACAGGGGGAACAAACTATGGCTACACCTTC. Its translation is CASNTGGTNYGYTF. The chain is built from TRBV19 and TRBJ1-2; TRBD1 agrees at 8 bases. Germline CDR1 LNHDA, CDR2 SQIVND (reference sequence). This CDR3 contains 14 residues. With V trimmed by 7 bases and J by 2 bases, 6 bases remained unmatched. The full variable domain, in which reference TRBV19 and TRBJ1-2 provide the parts outside the CDR3, is DGGITQSPKYLFRKEGQNVTLSCEQNLNHDAMYWYRQDPGQGLRLIYYSQIVNDFQKGDIAEGYSVSREKKESFPLTVTSAQKNPTAFYLCASNTGGTNYGYTFGSGTRLTVV.

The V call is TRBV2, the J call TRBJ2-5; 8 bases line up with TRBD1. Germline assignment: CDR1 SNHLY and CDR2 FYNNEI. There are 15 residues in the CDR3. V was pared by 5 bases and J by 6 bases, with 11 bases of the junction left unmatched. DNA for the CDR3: TGTGCCAGCAGTCCAGGGGGCCCACCCAGAAAGACCCAGTACTTC. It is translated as CASSPGGPPRKTQYF. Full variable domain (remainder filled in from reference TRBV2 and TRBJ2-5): EPEVTQTPSHQVTQMGQEVILRCVPISNHLYFYWYRQILGQKVEFLVSFYNNEISEKSEIFDDQFSVERPDGSNFTLKIRSTKLEDSAMYFCASSPGGPPRKTQYFGPGTRLLVL.